These 32 T cell receptor beta chains originate from one sample sequenced in a study of CD8 T cells in Susac syndrome. Reverse transcription used about 0.45 to 1 ug RNA and random hexamers. One entry per CDR3 protein, called by TCRdb with MiXCR from the immunoSEQ multiplex PCR reads. The repertoire holds over 150,000 distinct CDR3 sequences, about 96% seen once, with about 0.12% in the top ten. The sample taken for sequencing was CD4+ T cells from PBMCs. The receptors come from a human donor with Susac syndrome.

In its sample, this clonotype was seen once. The chain employs TRBV7-9 and TRBJ2-1; maybe TRBD2 (6 bases). The germline V gene encodes CDR1 SEHNR and CDR2 FQNEAQ (reference sequence). Trimming took off 5 bases at V and 7 bases at J, with 15 bases between the two ends. This CDR3 region has 14 residues. The CDR3 DNA reads TGTGCCAGCAGCCACGCGGGGTGGGGAAATGAGCAGTTCTTC. Amino acid sequence: CASSHAGWGNEQFF.

The V call is TRBV5-1, the J call TRBJ1-1, with D uncertain. The germline gives CDR1 SGHRS, CDR2 YFSETQ. CDR3 length: 13 residues. The ends were cut back, 4 bases at V and 1 base at J, with 8 bases in the middle. The CDR3 nucleotides read TGCGCCAGCAGCGCCAGCCGGAACACTGAAGCTTTCTTT. This translates into CASSASRNTEAFF.

The chain couples TRBV3-1 to TRBJ2-5; D unclear. In germline, CDR1 is LGHDT, CDR2 YNNKEL (reference sequence). The CDR3 loop spans 11 amino acids. With 0 bases removed from V and 6 bases from J, the gap between germline ends came to 2 bases. The CDR3 sequence is CASSQEQTQYF. CDR3 coding DNA: TGTGCCAGCAGCCAAGAGCAGACCCAGTACTTC.

The chain is built from TRBV28 and TRBJ2-1; D not certain. There are 15 residues in the CDR3. Trimming took off 6 bases at V and 4 bases at J, with 16 bases between the two ends. Germline CDR1 MDHEN, CDR2 SYDVKM. The CDR3, as DNA: TGTGCCAGCAGCCCCCCCGGACGCAAGTACAATGAGCAGTTCTTC. This encodes CASSPPGRKYNEQFF.

The V call is TRBV10-3, the J call TRBJ2-2; maybe TRBD2 (5 bases). CDR3 length: 15 amino acids. Germline-derived CDR1 and CDR2 are ENHRY and SYGVKD. Between the trimmed V and J ends, which lost 2 bases and 2 bases, there was a span of 9 bases. CDR3 DNA: TGTGCCATCAGTGAGCGGGGAACCAACACCGGGGAGCTGTTTTTT. Translated, it gives CAISERGTNTGELFF.

The rearrangement uses TRBV5-4 and TRBJ1-1; D gene uncertain. The CDR3 contains 13 residues. The germline gives CDR1 SGHNT, CDR2 YYREEE (reference sequence). V was clipped by 3 bases and J by 0 bases, with 6 bases between them. The CDR3 bases are TGTGCCAGCAGCTCCCCCTTGAACACTGAAGCTTTCTTT. Its protein is CASSSPLNTEAFF.

The chain links TRBV20-1 to TRBJ2-3; 8 nucleotides agree with TRBD2. This CDR3 is 11 amino acids long. CDR1 and CDR2 (germline): DFQATT, SNEGSKA (reference sequence). V lost 6 bases to trimming and J lost 11 bases; unmatched junction nucleotides: 7. The CDR3 DNA sequence: TGCAGTGCGCTACTAGCGGACCAGCAGTATTTT. Amino acid sequence: CSALLADQQYF.

The genes are TRBV14 and TRBJ2-5; possible D gene TRBD2, 6 bases. CDR1 and CDR2 (germline): SGHDN, FVKESK. There are 15 residues in the CDR3. V lost 0 bases, J lost 2 bases, and 10 bases lay in between. The CDR3 nucleotides are TGTGCCAGCAGCCAAGACCGCGGGATTCAAGAGACCCAGTACTTC. It codes for CASSQDRGIQETQYF. Full variable domain (outside the CDR3, taken from reference TRBV14 and TRBJ2-5): EAGVTQFPSHSVIEKGQTVTLRCDPISGHDNLYWYRRVMGKEIKFLLHFVKESKQDESGMPNNRFLAERTGGTYSTLKVQPAELEDSGVYFCASSQDRGIQETQYFGPGTRLLVL.

This clonotype was seen only once. The V gene is TRBV3-1, the J gene TRBJ1-4; 8 positions agree with TRBD1. Looked up from germline, CDR1 is LGHDT and CDR2 is YNNKEL (reference sequence). The V segment lost 3 bases and the J segment 8 bases; nucleotides outside the gene matches: 8. This CDR3 comprises 15 residues. CDR3: CASSQGDRGREKLFF. CDR3 coding DNA: TGTGCCAGCAGCCAGGGAGACAGGGGTCGCGAAAAACTGTTTTTT.

This clonotype was found once. The J gene is TRBJ2-5, the V gene TRBV5-6; D is perhaps TRBD1 (5 bases). Germline V lookup: CDR1 SGHDT, CDR2 YYEEEE. V was cut by 3 bases and J by 5 bases, with 11 bases left in between. This CDR3 has 13 residues. The CDR3 reads CASSSVRGETQYF. The CDR3, as DNA: TGTGCCAGCAGCTCTGTAAGGGGTGAGACCCAGTACTTC.

The J gene is TRBJ2-5, the V gene TRBV7-8; tentatively, D is TRBD2 (6 bases). This CDR3 comprises 18 residues. Trimming took off 0 bases at V and 2 bases at J, with 19 bases between the two ends. Germline CDR1 reads SGHVS; CDR2 reads FQNEAQ. DNA for the CDR3: TGTGCCAGCAGCTTAGCGCCAAATCTCGTCGGGGGACAAGAGACCCAGTACTTC. Protein: CASSLAPNLVGGQETQYF.

CDR3 loop: CATSRDQAKMETQYF. The CDR3 DNA sequence: TGTGCCACCAGCAGAGATCAGGCAAAAATGGAGACCCAGTACTTC. The rearrangement links TRBV15 to TRBJ2-5; D is unclear. Trimming removed 0 bases at V and 5 bases at J, with 13 bases between. This CDR3 comprises 15 residues. The V gene's germline CDR1 is LNHNV and CDR2 YYDKDF (reference sequence).

J is TRBJ2-2 and V is TRBV30, with a tentative D call TRBD1 (5 bases). Germline CDR1 reads GTSNPN; CDR2 reads SVGIG (reference sequence). Trimming took off 4 bases at V and 5 bases at J, with 8 bases between the two ends. This CDR3 spans 12 amino acids. The chain's CDR3 is CAWTRVTGELFF. The CDR3 DNA is TGTGCCTGGACCAGGGTAACCGGGGAGCTGTTTTTT.

This clonotype was seen once. The CDR3 DNA follows: TGTGCCAGCGCCGGATACAATGAGCAGTTCTTC. Translation: CASAGYNEQFF. This rearrangement joins TRBV7-2 to TRBJ2-1; D unclear. Germline CDR1 reads SGHTA; CDR2 reads FQGNSA. Trimming cost V 8 bases and J 4 bases, with 6 bases left between them. The CDR3 is made up of 11 amino acids.

The genes are TRBV20-1 and TRBJ1-3, with 10 bases aligning to TRBD1. V gave up 3 bases and J gave up 2 bases; unmatched junction bases: 4. This CDR3 has 15 residues. Germline V CDR1 and CDR2: DFQATT, SNEGSKA (reference sequence). The CDR3 protein is CSASLGTGAGNTIYF. The CDR3 coding sequence is TGCAGTGCTAGCCTCGGGACAGGGGCTGGAAACACCATATATTTT.

This chain links TRBV24-1 with TRBJ2-3; tentatively, D is TRBD1 (6 bases). Trimming removed 10 bases at V and 0 bases at J, with 16 bases between. Germline-derived CDR1 and CDR2 are KGHDR and SFDVKD. This CDR3 has 15 amino acids. CDR3 coding DNA: TGTGCCACAGCGCCAGGGGCCTCTAGCACAGATACGCAGTATTTT. Protein: CATAPGASSTDTQYF.

This chain links TRBV29-1 with TRBJ1-2, with 7 bases matching TRBD1. The CDR3 has 11 residues. Germline values: CDR1 SQVTM, CDR2 ANQGSEA. The J segment lost 3 bases and the V segment lost 7 bases, leaving 2 bases of the junction unmatched. The DNA of the CDR3 is TGCAGCGCCGGGACAGACTATGGCTACACCTTC. Its translation is CSAGTDYGYTF.

The chain joins TRBV15 to TRBJ2-5; no firm D call. V was shortened by 1 base and J by 2 bases, with 11 bases between the two germline ends. The CDR3 runs 15 residues. Germline values: CDR1 LNHNV, CDR2 YYDKDF (reference sequence). The CDR3 DNA sequence: TGTGCCACCAGCAGAGCCCGCCTCGGTCAAGAGACCCAGTACTTC. Amino acid sequence: CATSRARLGQETQYF.

The chain links TRBV29-1 to TRBJ2-3; TRBD2 aligns across 7 bases. Per germline, CDR1 SQVTM and CDR2 ANQGSEA. Germline trimming cut 5 bases from V and 2 bases from J; bases unmatched to any gene: 7. The CDR3 totals 14 residues. CDR3 in DNA: TGCAGCGTTACGTGGGGACTAATCACAGATACGCAGTATTTT. Translating gives CSVTWGLITDTQYF.

This clonotype was seen a handful of times. This rearrangement joins TRBV28 to TRBJ2-1, with 8 bases matching TRBD2. The CDR3 extends over 15 amino acids. V dropped 2 bases and J dropped 3; count of bases not matched to a gene: 3. Germline V lookup: CDR1 MDHEN, CDR2 SYDVKM. CDR3 loop: CASSLPSGGYNEQFF. CDR3 nucleotide sequence: TGTGCCAGCAGTTTACCCAGCGGGGGCTACAATGAGCAGTTCTTC. Full variable domain (missing parts from reference TRBV28 and TRBJ2-1): DVKVTQSSRYLVKRTGEKVFLECVQDMDHENMFWYRQDPGLGLRLIYFSYDVKMKEKGDIPEGYSVSREKKERFSLILESASTNQTSMYLCASSLPSGGYNEQFFGPGTRLTVL.

V and J are TRBV9 and TRBJ1-1; TRBD1 is a possible D gene (5 bases). The germline gives CDR1 SGDLS, CDR2 YYNGEE. The CDR3 has 14 amino acids. V lost 2 bases and J lost 3, with 11 bases in between. The DNA of the CDR3 is TGTGCCAGCAGCGTCGGGGGGTGGGACACTGAAGCTTTCTTT. The encoded protein is CASSVGGWDTEAFF.

This chain uses TRBV3-1 with TRBJ1-2; D gene uncertain. The CDR3 is made up of 12 amino acids. Germline loops: CDR1 LGHDT, CDR2 YNNKEL (reference sequence). Trimming took off 0 bases at V and 8 bases at J, with 7 bases between the two ends. In DNA form, the CDR3 reads TGTGCCAGCAGCCAAGAGGGTCGCGGCTACACCTTC. As protein: CASSQEGRGYTF.

As for this clonotype: The junction departs from the called germline gene at one end, perhaps through a read error. The V call is TRBV10-3, the J call TRBJ2-5, with 10 nucleotides matching TRBD2. The germline CDR1 and CDR2 sequences are ENHRY and SYGVKD. The CDR3 runs to 15 residues. For the CDR3, the DNA is TGTGCCATCAGCCGAGAGATCCTAGCGGGGGCCACCCCGTACTTC. It translates to CAISREILAGATPYF.

The rearrangement joins TRBV4-2 to TRBJ2-3; D is perhaps TRBD1 or TRBD2 (5 bases each). V shed 8 bases and J shed 5 bases, with 20 bases lying between them. This CDR3 has 15 amino acids. Germline values: CDR1 LGHNA, CDR2 YNFKEQ. CDR3 protein: CASSWGLALRDTQYF. DNA for the CDR3: TGTGCCAGCTCCTGGGGGTTAGCCTTAAGAGATACGCAGTATTTT.

The chain uses TRBV4-3 and TRBJ2-7; weak D call: TRBD2 (5 bases). The CDR3 length is 13 residues. Trimming removed 2 bases at V and 4 bases at J, with 9 bases between. The germline gives CDR1 LGHNA, CDR2 YSLEER. The CDR3 loop reads CASSQTRRYEQYV. The DNA of the CDR3 is TGCGCCAGCAGCCAAACTAGACGTTACGAGCAGTACGTC.

The rearrangement links TRBV5-6 to TRBJ2-7; no reliable D call. V was trimmed by 5 bases and J by 4 bases, leaving 7 bases between them. CDR1 SGHDT and CDR2 YYEEEE come from the germline V gene. This CDR3 has 11 residues. Here the CDR3 DNA reads TGTGCCAGCAGTGTGGGGTACGAGCAGTACGTC. Its protein is CASSVGYEQYV.

The chain is built from TRBV7-9 and TRBJ1-3, with TRBD1 as a possible D gene (5 bases). V lost 2 bases to trimming and J lost 0 bases, with 14 bases between them. Germline V gene data show CDR1 as SEHNR and CDR2 as FQNEAQ (reference sequence). This CDR3 region has 17 residues. CDR3 in DNA: TGTGCCAGCAGCTTAACAGACAGCTTAATCTCTGGAAACACCATATATTTT. Its protein is CASSLTDSLISGNTIYF.

This chain uses TRBV6-2 or TRBV6-3 with TRBJ2-1; maybe TRBD2 (6 bases). Germline lookup yields CDR1 MNHEY and CDR2 SVGEGT. The ends were cut back, 4 bases at V and 1 base at J, with 17 bases in the middle. The CDR3 sequence is 17 residues long. CDR3 in DNA: TGTGCCAGCAGTTCGCACCAGGGACTCCCATCCTACAATGAGCAGTTCTTC. Encoded protein: CASSSHQGLPSYNEQFF.

The V gene is TRBV20-1, the J gene TRBJ1-1; the D gene is possibly TRBD1 (6 bases). V was shortened by 1 base and J by 0 bases, with 18 bases between the two germline ends. Per the germline V gene, CDR1 is DFQATT and CDR2 is SNEGSKA (reference sequence). This CDR3 region has 17 residues. CDR3 region: CSARASPGRTVNTEAFF. The CDR3 coding sequence is TGCAGTGCTAGAGCCTCACCGGGAAGGACAGTGAACACTGAAGCTTTCTTT.

The genes are TRBV12-3 or TRBV12-4 and TRBJ2-3, with TRBD1 matching over 10 bases. The V and J ends lost 4 bases and 4 bases, in that order; junction bases with no gene match: 8. This CDR3 has 16 residues. CDR3 residues: CASSYPGQGYADTQYF. CDR3 nucleotides: TGTGCCAGCAGTTACCCGGGACAGGGGTATGCAGATACGCAGTATTTT.

This chain links TRBV10-3 with TRBJ2-3; D gene ambiguous. The germline gives CDR1 ENHRY, CDR2 SYGVKD. The CDR3 has 16 residues. The V and J ends lost 0 bases and 1 base respectively, with 11 bases between them. For the CDR3, the DNA is TGTGCCATCAGTGAGTCGACGGCCTACGGCACAGATACGCAGTATTTT. Amino acids: CAISESTAYGTDTQYF.

The chain employs TRBV14 and TRBJ2-6; D is uncertain. Trimming took off 2 bases at V and 0 bases at J, with 14 bases between the two ends. Germline CDR1 and CDR2: SGHDN and FVKESK. The CDR3 covers 18 residues. CDR3 loop: CASSQSLLGSSGANVLTF. The CDR3 DNA reads as TGTGCCAGCAGCCAATCGTTGCTAGGGTCCTCTGGGGCCAACGTCCTGACTTTC.